The 16 T cell receptor beta chains reported below all come from one sample, sequenced in a study of radiotherapy plus CTLA-4 blockade in lung cancer. Method: immunoSEQ multiplex PCR; TCRdb's copy keeps in-frame clones and lacks some. Among about 66,000 clones, around 86% were seen once, and the ten largest hold about 4.2%. The sample was peripheral blood, taken from a patient treated with radiotherapy plus ipilimumab. The receptors originated from a human donor with non-small cell lung cancer who had a partial response to radiotherapy plus ipilimumab.

This rearrangement joins TRBV30 to TRBJ2-7; tentatively, D is TRBD1 (6 bases). Germline V lookup: CDR1 GTSNPN, CDR2 SVGIG (reference sequence). CDR3 length: 12 residues. Trimming took off 7 bases at V and 2 bases at J, with 12 bases between the two ends. CDR3 coding DNA: TGTGCCTCCCAGACAGGCACCTACGAGCAGTACTTC. Protein sequence: CASQTGTYEQYF.

CDR3 nucleotide sequence: TGTGCCATCGGAGCGGAAGGCTACACCTTC. This sequence encodes CAIGAEGYTF. The chain is built from TRBV10-3 and TRBJ1-2; no definite D call. Germline V gene sequence: CDR1 ENHRY, CDR2 SYGVKD. V lost 8 bases, J lost 8 bases, and 9 bases lay in between. The CDR3 has 10 residues.

The V call is TRBV14, the J call TRBJ1-5; D uncertain. The CDR3 runs to 15 residues. Germline lookup yields CDR1 SGHDN and CDR2 FVKESK. The ends were cut back, 0 bases at V and 7 bases at J, with 13 bases in the middle. This CDR3 is CASSQDLRAGQPQHF. CDR3 sequence (DNA): TGTGCCAGCAGCCAAGATCTGAGGGCCGGGCAGCCCCAGCATTTT.

This clone was recorded a few times. V and J are TRBV29-1 and TRBJ2-1; D remains ambiguous. Germline CDR1 reads SQVTM; CDR2 reads ANQGSEA. V was pared by 8 bases and J by 5 bases, with 10 bases between. This CDR3 is built from 11 residues. The CDR3 protein is CSFSPHNEQFF. The CDR3 region has the DNA TGCAGCTTCTCCCCCCACAATGAGCAGTTCTTC.

This clone appeared a few times. The chain recombines TRBV19 with TRBJ1-4; no definite D call. Trimming took 3 bases from V and 7 from J, leaving 15 bases between them. The CDR3 has 15 residues. Germline V gene data show CDR1 as LNHDA and CDR2 as SQIVND (reference sequence). The CDR3 region is CASSISLPGGEKLFF. The CDR3 DNA sequence: TGTGCCAGTAGTATCTCACTCCCGGGTGGTGAAAAACTGTTTTTT.

The chain carries TRBV2 and TRBJ1-1; D may be TRBD1 (6 bases). This CDR3 is 13 amino acids long. Germline assignment: CDR1 SNHLY and CDR2 FYNNEI. V lost 6 bases and J 4 bases, leaving 12 bases between the germline ends. The CDR3 loop reads CASSSVGATEAFF. In DNA, the CDR3 is TGTGCCAGCAGCAGTGTGGGGGCCACTGAAGCTTTCTTT.

The chain links TRBV7-3 to TRBJ2-1; perhaps TRBD2 as D (5 bases). V shed 1 base and J shed 9 bases, with 16 bases lying between them. The germline V gene has CDR1 SGHTA and CDR2 FQGTGA. CDR3 length equals 15 residues. Here the CDR3 reads CASSLSSVAPVEQFF. The CDR3 DNA is TGTGCCAGCAGCTTAAGTTCGGTAGCGCCCGTTGAGCAGTTCTTC.

The chain recombines TRBV19 with TRBJ1-4; no clear D. The CDR3 runs 14 residues. Germline V gene sequence: CDR1 LNHDA, CDR2 SQIVND (reference sequence). The germline V and J ends were trimmed by 5 bases and 4 bases, with 11 bases remaining between them. As DNA, the CDR3 is TGTGCCAGTAGTTTAGGCGGATTTAATGAAAAACTGTTTTTT. This sequence encodes CASSLGGFNEKLFF.

The chain recombines TRBV5-1 with TRBJ2-5; 11 bases map to TRBD1. V lost 1 base and J lost 5; bases outside the gene matches: 19. This CDR3 spans 20 amino acids. CDR1 and CDR2 from the germline V gene are SGHRS and YFSETQ. The CDR3 sequence: CASSLNGQGAGSGSRETQYF. The CDR3 region has the DNA TGCGCCAGCAGCTTGAATGGACAGGGGGCGGGGAGCGGGAGTCGGGAGACCCAGTACTTC.

The V gene is TRBV5-1, the J gene TRBJ2-7; TRBD2 agrees at 14 bases. The CDR3 contains 15 residues. J lost 5 bases, V lost 5 bases, and 6 bases had no gene match. The germline CDR1 and CDR2 sequences are SGHRS and YFSETQ. The CDR3 DNA reads as TGCGCCAGCAGTCTTGGGACTAGCGGGAGCAACGAGCAGTACTTC. Translating it yields CASSLGTSGSNEQYF.

The chain uses TRBV2 and TRBJ2-5; 7 positions agree with TRBD1. The V and J ends lost 5 bases and 5 bases, in that order; junction bases with no gene match: 8. This CDR3 comprises 14 residues. The germline V gene has CDR1 SNHLY and CDR2 FYNNEI. The CDR3, as DNA: TGTGCCAGCAGTCCGACAGGGAATGGCGAGACCCAGTACTTC. Its translation is CASSPTGNGETQYF.

The V call is TRBV7-8, the J call TRBJ1-2; D unclear. Germline values: CDR1 SGHVS, CDR2 FQNEAQ. There are 13 residues in the CDR3. Between the trimmed V and J ends, which lost 4 bases and 4 bases, there was a span of 10 bases. CDR3 sequence reads: CASSSQKFYGYTF. Written as DNA, the CDR3 is TGTGCCAGCAGCTCACAGAAATTCTATGGCTACACCTTC.

This clone was recorded only once. The chain couples TRBV7-3 to TRBJ2-5; TRBD2 matches at 9 bases. Per the germline V gene, CDR1 is SGHTA and CDR2 is FQGTGA. The length of the CDR3 is 16 residues. V shed 5 bases and J 4 bases; nucleotides not matched to a gene: 11. CDR3 sequence reads: CASSLIAGGGLETQYF. CDR3 bases: TGTGCCAGCAGCCTTATCGCGGGAGGGGGATTAGAGACCCAGTACTTC.

The chain recombines TRBV29-1 with TRBJ2-5; 14 bases are a match to TRBD2. Germline CDR1 SQVTM, CDR2 ANQGSEA. This CDR3 has 17 amino acids. V trimming: 4 bases; J trimming: 4 bases; junction bases outside the gene matches: 11. DNA of the CDR3: TGCAGCGTTGGGGGACTAGCGGGGGCGACGCCAAGAGAGACCCAGTACTTC. This translates into CSVGGLAGATPRETQYF.

This rearrangement joins TRBV30 to TRBJ2-5; 15 bases are shared with TRBD2. The CDR3 runs to 16 residues. The germline V gene has CDR1 GTSNPN and CDR2 SVGIG (reference sequence). J gave up 0 bases and V 3 bases, and 2 bases lay outside the gene matches. CDR3 DNA sequence: TGTGCCTGGAGGGGACTAGCGGGAGGTAACCAAGAGACCCAGTACTTC. It specifies CAWRGLAGGNQETQYF.

This chain joins TRBV4-2 and TRBJ2-2, with TRBD2 as a possible D gene (5 bases). CDR1 and CDR2 (germline): LGHNA, YNFKEQ. The CDR3 length is 16 residues. V was trimmed by 1 base and J by 4 bases, leaving 13 bases between them. The DNA of the CDR3 is TGTGCCAGCAGCCAAGTTTCGGCGGAGGTCACCGGGGAGCTGTTTTTT. Its translation: CASSQVSAEVTGELFF.